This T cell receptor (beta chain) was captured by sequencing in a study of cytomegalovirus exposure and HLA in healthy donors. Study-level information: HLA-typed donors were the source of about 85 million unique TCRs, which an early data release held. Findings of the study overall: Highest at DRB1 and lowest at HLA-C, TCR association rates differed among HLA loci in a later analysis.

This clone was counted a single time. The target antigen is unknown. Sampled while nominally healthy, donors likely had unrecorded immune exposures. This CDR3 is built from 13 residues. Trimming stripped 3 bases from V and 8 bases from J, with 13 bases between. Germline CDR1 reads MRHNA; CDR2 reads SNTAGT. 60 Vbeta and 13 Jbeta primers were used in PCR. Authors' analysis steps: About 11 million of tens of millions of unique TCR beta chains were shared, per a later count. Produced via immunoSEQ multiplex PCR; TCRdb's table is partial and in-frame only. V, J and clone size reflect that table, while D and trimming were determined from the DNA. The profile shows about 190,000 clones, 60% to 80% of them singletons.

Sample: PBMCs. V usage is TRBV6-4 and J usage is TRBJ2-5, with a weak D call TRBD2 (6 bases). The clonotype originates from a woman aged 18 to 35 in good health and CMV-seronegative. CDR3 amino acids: CASSEDGGVTQYF. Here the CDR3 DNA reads TGTGCCAGCAGTGAAGACGGCGGGGTCACCCAGTACTTC.